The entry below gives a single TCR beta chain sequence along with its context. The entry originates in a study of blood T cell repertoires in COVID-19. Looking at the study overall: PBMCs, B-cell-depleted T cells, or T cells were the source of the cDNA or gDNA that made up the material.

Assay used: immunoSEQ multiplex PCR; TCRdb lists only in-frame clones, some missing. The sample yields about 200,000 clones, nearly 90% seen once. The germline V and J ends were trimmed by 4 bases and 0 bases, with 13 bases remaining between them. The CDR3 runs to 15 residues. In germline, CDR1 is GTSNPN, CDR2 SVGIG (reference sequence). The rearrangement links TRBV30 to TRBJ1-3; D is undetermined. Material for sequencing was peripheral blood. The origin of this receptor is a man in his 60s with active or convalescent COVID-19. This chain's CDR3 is CAWTLTRYSGNTIYF. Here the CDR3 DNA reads TGTGCCTGGACCCTTACTAGGTACTCTGGAAACACCATATATTTT.